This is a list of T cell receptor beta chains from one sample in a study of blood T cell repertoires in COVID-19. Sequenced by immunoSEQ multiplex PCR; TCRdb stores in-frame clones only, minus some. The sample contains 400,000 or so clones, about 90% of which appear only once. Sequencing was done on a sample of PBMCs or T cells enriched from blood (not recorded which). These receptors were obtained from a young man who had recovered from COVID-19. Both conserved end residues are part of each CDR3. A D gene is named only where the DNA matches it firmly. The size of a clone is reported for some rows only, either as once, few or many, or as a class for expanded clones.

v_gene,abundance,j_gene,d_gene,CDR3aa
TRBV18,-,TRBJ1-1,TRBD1,CASSPGQDTEAFF
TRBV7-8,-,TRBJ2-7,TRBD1,CASSYPGGTYEQYF
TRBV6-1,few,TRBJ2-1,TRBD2,CASSEARLAGGSSYNEQFF
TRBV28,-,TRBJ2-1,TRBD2,CASSFPSGRDEQFF
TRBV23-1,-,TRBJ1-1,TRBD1,CASSHSRSYSRGRGEAFF
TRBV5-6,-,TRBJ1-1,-,CASSPVGDTEAFF
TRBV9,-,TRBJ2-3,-,CASSPQFEGTQYF
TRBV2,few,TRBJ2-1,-,CASKPNQHNEQFF
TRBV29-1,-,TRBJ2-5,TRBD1,CSAATGGRGETQYF
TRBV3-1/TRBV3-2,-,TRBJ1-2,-,CASSPTGREGYTF
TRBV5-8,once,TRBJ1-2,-,CASRENYGYTF
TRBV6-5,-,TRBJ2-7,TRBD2,CASSPTGRISYEQYF
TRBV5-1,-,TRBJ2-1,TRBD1,CASNYRGVNYNEQFF
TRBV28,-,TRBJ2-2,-,CASSPTDTGELFF
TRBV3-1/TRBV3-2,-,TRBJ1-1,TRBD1,CASSQDVTGENTEAFF
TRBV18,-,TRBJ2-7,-,CASSRTGTESSYEQYF
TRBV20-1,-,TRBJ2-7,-,CSASSGHLSYEQYF
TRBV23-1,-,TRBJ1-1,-,CASSQSRALEGPMNTEAFF
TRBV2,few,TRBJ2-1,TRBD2,CASSVSGGQGKTYNEQFF
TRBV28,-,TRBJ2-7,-,CASVGGGSEYRNEQYF
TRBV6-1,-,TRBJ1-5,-,CASSEDYRVNQPQHF
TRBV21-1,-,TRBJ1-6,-,CASHGGGRRSPLHF
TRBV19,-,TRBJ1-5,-,CASSIGGGADQPQHF
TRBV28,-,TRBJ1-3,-,CASTHRTYSGNTIYF
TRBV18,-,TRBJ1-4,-,CASSPRDGGSEKLFF
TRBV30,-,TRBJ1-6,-,CAWSLDGKGGSPLHF
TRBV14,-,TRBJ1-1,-,CASSQEKSRGVFTEAFF
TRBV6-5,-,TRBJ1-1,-,CASSYSSSVNTEAFF
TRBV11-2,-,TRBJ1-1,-,CASSLGRAEAFF
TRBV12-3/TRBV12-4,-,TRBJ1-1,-,CASSFAENTEAFF
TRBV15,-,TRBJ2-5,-,CATSRAVRTAIQETQYF
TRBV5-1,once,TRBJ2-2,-,CASSLVPGGESTGELFF
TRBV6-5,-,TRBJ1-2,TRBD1,CASSPRDRGTGYTF
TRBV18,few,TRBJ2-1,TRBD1,CASSPSGTANNEQFF
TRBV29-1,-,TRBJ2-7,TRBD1,CSVGRISLRDRGVHSSYEQYF
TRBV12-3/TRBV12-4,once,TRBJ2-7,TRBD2,CASRSGTSFEQYF
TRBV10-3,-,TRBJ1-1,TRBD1,CAISGQGTNTEAFF
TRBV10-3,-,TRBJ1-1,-,CAITLTRKQPTMNTEAFF
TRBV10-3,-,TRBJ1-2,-,CAISVTNYGYTF
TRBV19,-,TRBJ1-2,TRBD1,CASSISSGGAGYGYTF
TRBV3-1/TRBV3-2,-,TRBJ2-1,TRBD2,CASSQDWLAGGEQFF
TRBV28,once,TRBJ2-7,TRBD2,CASSSWTSGGLYEQYF
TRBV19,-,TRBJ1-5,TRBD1,CASSPQGPHQPQHF
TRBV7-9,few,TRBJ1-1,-,CASSLEGSGEAFF
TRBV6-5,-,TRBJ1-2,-,CASPRSNYGGYTF
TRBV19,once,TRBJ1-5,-,CASSPRRALYSNQPQHF
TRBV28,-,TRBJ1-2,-,CASSSGDGYTF
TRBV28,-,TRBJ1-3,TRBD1,CASSPGQGHSGNTIYF
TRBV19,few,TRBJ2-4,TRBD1,CASSIYQGATKNIQYF
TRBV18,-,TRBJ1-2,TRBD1,CASGRQGTTEGYTF
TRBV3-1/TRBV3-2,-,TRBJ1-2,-,CASSQVQDSGYTF
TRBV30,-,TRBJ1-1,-,CAWSVLEEAFF
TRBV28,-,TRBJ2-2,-,CASSFLTGELFF
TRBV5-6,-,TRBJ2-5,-,CASSLGLPETQYF
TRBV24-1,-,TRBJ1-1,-,CATSDLSEAEAFF
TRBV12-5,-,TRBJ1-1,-,CASGLDREAFF
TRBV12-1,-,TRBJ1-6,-,CASSFGGLQTIDNSPLHF
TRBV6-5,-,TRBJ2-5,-,CATYSGTQYF
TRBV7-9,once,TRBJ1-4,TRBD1,CASSKNRGLSEKLFF